Shown below are 21 T cell receptor beta chains from a single sample sequenced in a study of blood T cell repertoires in COVID-19. Some clones are missing from TCRdb's copy, which holds only in-frame ones; the method was immunoSEQ multiplex PCR. The sample has just over 250,000 clones; roughly 88% are singletons. Material: peripheral blood. Receptor source: a woman in her 70s with COVID-19, enrolled during active disease.

V is TRBV11-2 and J is TRBJ2-1, with TRBD2 matching 11 bases. V was clipped by 6 bases and J by 4 bases; unmatched bases: 2. Germline loops: CDR1 SGHAT, CDR2 FQNNGV. CDR3 length: 14 amino acids. CDR3 nucleotides: TGTGCCAGCAGAGTAGCGGGAGGGTACAATGAGCAGTTCTTC. It translates to CASRVAGGYNEQFF.

This clone was seen only once. This CDR3 is CASSSGGAGDYGYTF. The CDR3 DNA follows: TGTGCCAGCAGCTCAGGGGGCGCTGGGGACTATGGCTACACCTTC. The chain recombines TRBV6-5 with TRBJ1-2, with TRBD1 matching over 8 bases. The germline gives CDR1 MNHEY, CDR2 SVGAGI. The CDR3 has 15 residues. Germline trimming cut 6 bases from V and 3 bases from J; bases unmatched to any gene: 9.

The chain links TRBV13 to TRBJ2-3, with 10 bases that match TRBD2. V lost 0 bases to trimming and J lost 1 base; unmatched junction nucleotides: 4. CDR1 PRHDT and CDR2 FYEKMQ come from the germline V gene (reference sequence). CDR3 length equals 17 residues. The CDR3 sequence is CASSLGTSGTRTDTQYF. The DNA for the CDR3 is TGTGCCAGCAGCTTAGGCACTAGCGGGACACGCACAGATACGCAGTATTTT.

The chain combines TRBV12-2 with TRBJ2-1; TRBD2 was called by the table and not checked on the DNA. TRBV12-2 corresponds to a pseudogene. The CDR3 length is 16 residues. The CDR3 nucleotides read TGTGCAAGTCGCTTAGGGGGACTAGCGGAATACAATGAGCAGTTCTTC. Its translation is CASRLGGLAEYNEQFF.

This rearrangement joins TRBV12-3 or TRBV12-4 to TRBJ2-5; D is possibly TRBD2 (6 bases). The CDR3 is 13 amino acids. The V end lost 3 bases, the J end lost 4 bases, and 9 bases lay between the germline ends. CDR3 sequence (DNA): TGTGCCAGCAGTTTTTCGGAGGGAGAGACCCAGTACTTC. Protein sequence: CASSFSEGETQYF.

The chain carries TRBV11-3 and TRBJ2-5, with 13 bases lining up with TRBD2. This CDR3 region has 16 residues. Germline V gives CDR1 SGHNT, CDR2 YENEEA. V shed 5 bases, J shed 5 bases, and the junction held 8 bases outside the gene matches. This chain's CDR3 is CASSPRTSGSTETQYF. DNA of the CDR3: TGTGCCAGCAGCCCCCGGACTAGCGGGAGCACCGAGACCCAGTACTTC.

V is TRBV19 and J is TRBJ2-2, with 11 bases identical to TRBD1. Per germline, CDR1 LNHDA and CDR2 SQIVND (reference sequence). The CDR3 length is 16 residues. With 6 bases clipped from V and 5 bases from J, the junction kept 8 bases outside the gene matches. The CDR3, as DNA: TGTGCCAGTAGGCCATTCGGGACAGGGGGGACCGGGGAGCTGTTTTTT. It is translated as CASRPFGTGGTGELFF. The full variable domain, with the rest looked up from reference TRBV19 and TRBJ2-2, is DGGITQSPKYLFRKEGQNVTLSCEQNLNHDAMYWYRQDPGQGLRLIYYSQIVNDFQKGDIAEGYSVSREKKESFPLTVTSAQKNPTAFYLCASRPFGTGGTGELFFGEGSRLTVL.

The V gene is TRBV6-2 or TRBV6-3, the J gene TRBJ1-3; 9 bases align to TRBD1. Germline lookup yields CDR1 MNHEY and CDR2 SVGEGT. This CDR3 is 18 amino acids long. The junction had 9 bases not matched to a gene; V was cut back by 2 bases and J by 1 base. DNA for the CDR3: TGTGCCAGCAGTTACCTGCGGGACAGGGTCGATTCTGGAAACACCATATATTTT. Amino acid sequence: CASSYLRDRVDSGNTIYF.

The CDR3: CASTLGLAGVGTGELFF. Written as DNA, the CDR3 is TGCGCCAGCACCCTGGGGTTAGCGGGAGTCGGTACCGGGGAGCTGTTTTTT. The chain links TRBV5-1 to TRBJ2-2; 9 nucleotides line up with TRBD2. Germline CDR1 and CDR2: SGHRS and YFSETQ. J lost 5 bases, V lost 6 bases, and 14 bases had no gene match. CDR3 length: 17 amino acids.

This chain connects TRBV5-1 to TRBJ2-7; 12 bases map to TRBD2. Germline CDR1 is SGHRS and CDR2 is YFSETQ. The junction had 17 bases not matched to a gene; V was cut back by 1 base and J by 3 bases. The CDR3 runs to 20 residues. The CDR3 loop reads CASSLPPPRTSGISYYEQYF. As DNA, the CDR3 is TGCGCCAGCAGCTTGCCACCGCCCCGGACTAGCGGGATCTCATACTACGAGCAGTACTTC.

The rearrangement links TRBV2 to TRBJ2-2; D is undetermined. This CDR3 is 12 amino acids long. The ends were cut back, 5 bases at V and 3 bases at J, with 4 bases in the middle. The germline CDR1 and CDR2 sequences are SNHLY and FYNNEI. CDR3 region: CASSIDTGELFF. Written as DNA, the CDR3 is TGTGCCAGCAGTATAGACACCGGGGAGCTGTTTTTT. The full variable domain, with the rest looked up from reference TRBV2 and TRBJ2-2, is EPEVTQTPSHQVTQMGQEVILRCVPISNHLYFYWYRQILGQKVEFLVSFYNNEISEKSEIFDDQFSVERPDGSNFTLKIRSTKLEDSAMYFCASSIDTGELFFGEGSRLTVL.

The CDR3 here is CASITEGPTDTQYF. The CDR3, as DNA: TGTGCCAGCATTACCGAGGGCCCCACAGATACGCAGTATTTT. V is TRBV6-5 and J is TRBJ2-3; TRBD2 might be the D (5 bases). Trimming shortened V by 7 bases and J by 2 bases, and 13 bases separated the two germline ends. This CDR3 is built from 14 residues. Germline CDR1 reads MNHEY; CDR2 reads SVGAGI.

The rearrangement links TRBV2 to TRBJ1-2, with TRBD1 identical over 9 bases. Germline V gene sequence: CDR1 SNHLY, CDR2 FYNNEI. This CDR3 has 13 residues. V gave up 9 bases and J gave up 11 bases; unmatched junction bases: 13. The CDR3 DNA reads as TGTGCCAGTTCCGGGGAGGGACAGGGAGATTACACCTTC. Protein sequence: CASSGEGQGDYTF.

V is TRBV3-1 (or the pseudogene TRBV3-2) and J is TRBJ2-5; D remains ambiguous. V was cut by 4 bases and J by 4 bases, with 7 bases left in between. This CDR3 contains 12 residues. Germline CDR1 is LGHDT and CDR2 is YNNKEL (reference sequence). The CDR3 loop reads CASSRLGETQYF. CDR3 nucleotides: TGTGCCAGCAGCCGCCTCGGAGAGACCCAGTACTTC.

The chain carries TRBV3-1 (or the pseudogene TRBV3-2) and TRBJ2-7; 8 bases match TRBD2. V lost 2 bases to trimming and J lost 4 bases; unmatched junction nucleotides: 4. The germline V gene encodes CDR1 LGHDT and CDR2 YNNKEL (reference sequence). This CDR3 is built from 14 residues. The CDR3 sequence: CASSQISGSYEQYF. For the CDR3, the DNA is TGTGCCAGCAGCCAAATAAGCGGGAGTTACGAGCAGTACTTC.

The chain employs TRBV2 and TRBJ1-2, with D perhaps TRBD1 (5 bases). The CDR3 loop spans 13 amino acids. The ends were cut back, 3 bases at V and 3 bases at J, with 8 bases in the middle. The germline V gene encodes CDR1 SNHLY and CDR2 FYNNEI. The CDR3 protein is CASSDRGDYGYTF. CDR3 DNA: TGTGCCAGCAGTGATCGGGGGGACTATGGCTACACCTTC. Combining the CDR3 with reference TRBV2 and TRBJ1-2 gives the whole variable domain EPEVTQTPSHQVTQMGQEVILRCVPISNHLYFYWYRQILGQKVEFLVSFYNNEISEKSEIFDDQFSVERPDGSNFTLKIRSTKLEDSAMYFCASSDRGDYGYTFGSGTRLTVV.

V and J are TRBV11-3 and TRBJ2-1, with D possibly matching TRBD2 (5 bases). CDR1 SGHNT and CDR2 YENEEA come from the germline V gene. This CDR3 contains 13 residues. Trimming removed 5 bases from V and 5 bases from J, with 10 bases in between. The CDR3 sequence: CASSPSGHNEQFF. CDR3 sequence (DNA): TGTGCCAGCAGCCCAAGCGGACACAATGAGCAGTTCTTC.

This chain joins TRBV28 and TRBJ2-2; 10 bases are a match to TRBD1. Germline V CDR1 and CDR2: MDHEN, SYDVKM. The V and J ends lost 10 bases and 6 bases, in that order; junction bases with no gene match: 8. The CDR3 is 14 amino acids. The CDR3 protein is CAIQRTGGPGELFF. CDR3 DNA sequence: TGTGCCATCCAGAGGACAGGGGGGCCCGGGGAGCTGTTTTTT.

In nucleotides, the CDR3 is TGCGCCAGCAGCTTACAGCAATTAGCGGGAGGGTACAATGAGCAGTTCTTC. Translated, it gives CASSLQQLAGGYNEQFF. The chain carries TRBV5-1 and TRBJ2-1; 11 nucleotides line up with TRBD2. This CDR3 has 17 residues. The V gene's germline CDR1 is SGHRS and CDR2 YFSETQ. V lost 2 bases and J lost 4; bases outside the gene matches: 8.

The J gene is TRBJ2-1, the V gene TRBV19; 11 bases are shared with TRBD1. The V gene end was trimmed by 7 bases and the J gene end by 5 bases; junction bases not matched to a gene: 7. The CDR3 sequence is 15 residues long. Looked up from germline, CDR1 is LNHDA and CDR2 is SQIVND (reference sequence). CDR3 DNA sequence: TGTGCCAGTACCGGAGGACAGGGGGCTGACAATGAGCAGTTCTTC. Its translation is CASTGGQGADNEQFF.

The rearrangement links TRBV11-2 to TRBJ1-1; 11 nucleotides line up with TRBD1. Germline values: CDR1 SGHAT, CDR2 FQNNGV. V dropped 4 bases and J dropped 10; count of bases not matched to a gene: 5. The CDR3 loop spans 13 amino acids. The CDR3 bases are TGTGCCAGCAGCTCCACCGGACAGGGGGCAGCTTTCTTT. It is translated as CASSSTGQGAAFF.